This T cell receptor (beta chain) was captured in a study of T cell responses to AZD1222 COVID-19 vaccine. About this clone: The antigen is unknown.

The analysis combined second doses at about 4 or about 12 weeks. Generated by immunoSEQ multiplex PCR, the TCRdb table keeps only in-frame clones and is missing some. This table has roughly 150,000 clones, 75% to 90% appearing once. Trimming pared 8 bases from V and 0 bases from J, leaving 13 bases between. This CDR3 comprises 15 residues. In germline, CDR1 is KGHSH, CDR2 LQKENI. Study observations and caveats: CD4 TCRs associated with vaccination spanned spike, dominating at 160-218 and 743-854. There were mostly white British donors and more females than males, and clonal diversity was possibly underestimated. The study found Spike-specific TCR breadth and depth rose after two AZD1222 doses.

V gene TRBV18 combines with J gene TRBJ2-2, with D possibly matching TRBD2 (6 bases). This sequence originates from an adult who received the AZD1222 COVID-19 vaccine. This sample comprised peripheral blood, obtained 28 days after the second AZD1222 dose. CDR3 sequence reads: CASGGDSSNTGELFF. DNA for the CDR3: TGTGCCAGCGGAGGGGACTCATCGAACACCGGGGAGCTGTTTTTT.